This paragraph reports one T cell receptor beta chain. Study processing details: Quantification of nucleated cells was approximated via reference gene primer amplification. Repertoires were generated with immunoSEQ multiplex PCR, while TCRdb's copy carries only in-frame clones and drops some. V, J and clone size reflect that table, while D and trimming were determined from the DNA. Of about 46,000 clones in the sample, roughly four fifths were seen once. Per the germline V gene, CDR1 is DFQATT and CDR2 is SNEGSKA (reference sequence). The CDR3 is made up of 13 amino acids. V was shortened by 3 bases and J by 6 bases, with 14 bases between the two germline ends. This entry comes from a study of blood T cell repertoires in COVID-19. Study as a whole: Both acute and convalescent COVID-19 samples were obtained from the United States, Italy and Spain.

This chain joins TRBV20-1 and TRBJ1-1, with D unresolved. The sample consisted of peripheral blood. The clonotype comes from a man aged 60-69 years with active COVID-19. The DNA of the CDR3 is TGCAGTGCTAGTCTTTATATGGGCGCTGAAGCTTTCTTT. It translates to CSASLYMGAEAFF.